This TCR beta chain was sequenced in a study of T-cell reconstitution after alpha-beta-depleted transplantation in children. Ten or more counts support this clonotype. CDR1 is SQVTM and CDR2 is ANQGSEA in the germline V gene. CDR3 length: 13 residues. V was cut by 2 bases and J by 1 base, with 7 bases left in between. Preparing the TCRbeta library involved the use of unique molecular identifiers. TCRdb re-analysed the PCR reads in MiXCR, keeping a single row per CDR3 protein. The data contain 280,000 or so distinct CDR3 sequences, approximately 10% of them singletons. This TCR was sampled from a male patient between 2 and 9 years old who had a stem cell transplant for chronic granulomatous disease, so the T cells may come from the graft donor. The sample consisted of peripheral blood, taken 180 days after TCRalphabeta/CD19-depleted stem cell transplant. The V call is TRBV29-1, the J call TRBJ2-3; TRBD1 is a possible D gene (5 bases). CDR3 nucleotides: TGCAGCGTTGAAATGGGGCGCACAGATACGCAGTATTTT. It yields the protein CSVEMGRTDTQYF.